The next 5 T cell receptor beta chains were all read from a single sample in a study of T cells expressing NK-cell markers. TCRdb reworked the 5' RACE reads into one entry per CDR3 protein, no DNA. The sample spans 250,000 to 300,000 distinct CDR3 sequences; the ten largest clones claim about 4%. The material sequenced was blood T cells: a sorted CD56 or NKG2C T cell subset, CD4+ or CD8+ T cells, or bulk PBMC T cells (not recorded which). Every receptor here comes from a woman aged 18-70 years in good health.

This CDR3 reads CASKKYPGQGSDGRYHEQFF. The gene calls are TRBV27 and TRBJ2-1; absent DNA, TCRdb's TRBD1 call cannot be checked. The CDR3 runs to 20 residues. Germline assignment: CDR1 MNHEY and CDR2 SMNVEV (reference sequence).

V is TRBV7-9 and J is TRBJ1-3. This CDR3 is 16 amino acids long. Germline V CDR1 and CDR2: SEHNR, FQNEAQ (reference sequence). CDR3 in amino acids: CASSKTTGISGNTIYF.

CDR3: CASSRGGSETQYF. The chain employs TRBV28 and TRBJ2-5; the D gene TCRdb calls, TRBD2, cannot be checked with no DNA. Germline values: CDR1 MDHEN, CDR2 SYDVKM. This CDR3 is 13 amino acids long. Complete variable domain (other parts from reference TRBV28 and TRBJ2-5): DVKVTQSSRYLVKRTGEKVFLECVQDMDHENMFWYRQDPGLGLRLIYFSYDVKMKEKGDIPEGYSVSREKKERFSLILESASTNQTSMYLCASSRGGSETQYFGPGTRLLVL.

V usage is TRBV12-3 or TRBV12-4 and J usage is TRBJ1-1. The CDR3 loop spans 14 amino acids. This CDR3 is CASSIRGGRTEAFF.

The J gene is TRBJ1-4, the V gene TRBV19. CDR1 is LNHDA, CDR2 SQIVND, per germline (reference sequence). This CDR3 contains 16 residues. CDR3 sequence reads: CASSPWAGLPGEKLFF.